Only a few counts were recorded for the clone carrying this T cell receptor beta chain. The data stem from a study of spatial heterogeneity in lung cancer. J gave up 0 bases and V 8 bases, and 15 bases lay outside the gene matches. CDR3 length: 17 residues. Stated time point: sample taken at primary tumor resection. Unsorted whole RNA from tumor, nontumor lung or frozen PBMC underwent sequencing. TCRdb reprocessed the 5' RACE reads via MiXCR and lists one record per CDR3 protein. The sample includes some 5,100 distinct CDR3 sequences, more than 25% seen only once; the top ten take roughly 15%. The chain couples TRBV12-3 or TRBV12-4 to TRBJ1-1, with 7 bases matching TRBD1. This TCR came from a male donor with early-stage non-small cell lung cancer. Here the sequenced sample was PBMCs, taken at surgery. The CDR3 is CASGYGRQGILNTEAFF. DNA of the CDR3: TGTGCCAGCGGGTATGGGCGACAGGGCATCCTGAACACTGAAGCTTTCTTT.